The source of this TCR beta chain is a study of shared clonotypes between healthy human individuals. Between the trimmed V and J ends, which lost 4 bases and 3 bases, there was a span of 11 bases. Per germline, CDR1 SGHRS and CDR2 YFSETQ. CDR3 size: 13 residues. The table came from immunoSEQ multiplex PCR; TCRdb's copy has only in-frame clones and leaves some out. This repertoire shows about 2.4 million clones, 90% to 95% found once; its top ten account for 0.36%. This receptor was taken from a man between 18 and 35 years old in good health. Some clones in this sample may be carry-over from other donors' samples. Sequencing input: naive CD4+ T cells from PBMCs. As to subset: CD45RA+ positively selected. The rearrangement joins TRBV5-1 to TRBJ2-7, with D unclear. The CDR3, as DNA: TGCGCCAGCAGCGCAGGAGACGACTACGAGCAGTACTTC. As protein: CASSAGDDYEQYF.